This entry lists 23 T cell receptor beta chains sequenced from one sample in a study of yellow fever vaccine responses in identical twins. TCRdb redid the calling of the RT-PCR reads with MiXCR, one entry per CDR3 protein. Of under 30,000 distinct CDR3 sequences in the sample, over 70% were seen once. The sequencing used T cells from blood (PBMCs), unsorted or a sorted subset (not recorded which), collected before or after yellow fever vaccination (not recorded which). The source is a woman aged 18 to 35 who received the yellow fever vaccine.

V gene TRBV16 combines with J gene TRBJ1-6; D is perhaps TRBD1 (6 bases). CDR1 and CDR2 (germline): KGHSY, FQNENV. V was cut by 2 bases and J by 17 bases, with 13 bases left in between. The CDR3 covers 12 residues. The CDR3 protein is CASSQAQRGIHF. CDR3 bases: TGTGCCAGCAGCCAAGCACAGAGGGGGATCCACTTT. The entire variable domain, with the rest obtained from reference TRBV16 and TRBJ1-6, is as follows: GEEVAQTPKHLVRGEGQKAKLYCAPIKGHSYVFWYQQVLKNEFKFLISFQNENVFDETGMPKERFSAKCLPNSPCSLEIQATKLEDSAVYFCASSQAQRGIHFGNGTRLTVT.

The rearrangement joins TRBV29-1 to TRBJ2-2, with TRBD2 matching 7 bases. The junction had 11 bases not matched to a gene; V was cut back by 7 bases and J by 6 bases. The germline V gene has CDR1 SQVTM and CDR2 ANQGSEA. The CDR3 consists of 14 residues. CDR3 amino acids: CSAGRDLFPGELFF. The CDR3 DNA sequence: TGCAGCGCGGGGAGGGACCTCTTCCCCGGGGAGCTGTTTTTT.

The chain combines TRBV11-3 with TRBJ1-6; 9 positions agree with TRBD1. CDR3 length equals 15 residues. After removal of 1 base from V and 6 bases from J, the junction contained 1 base not matched to a gene. Germline V lookup: CDR1 SGHNT, CDR2 YENEEA. Here the CDR3 reads CASSLGQGGNSPLHF. CDR3 coding DNA: TGTGCCAGCAGCTTAGGACAGGGGGGTAATTCACCCCTCCACTTT.

The chain links TRBV5-6 to TRBJ2-7; 9 bases map to TRBD1. Germline values: CDR1 SGHDT, CDR2 YYEEEE. V lost 6 bases to trimming and J lost 1 base; unmatched junction nucleotides: 5. CDR3 length: 14 residues. The CDR3: CASTSGTGSYEQYV. The CDR3 coding sequence is TGTGCCAGCACCTCCGGGACAGGGTCCTACGAGCAGTACGTC.

The V gene is TRBV12-3 or TRBV12-4, the J gene TRBJ1-1; tentative D call: TRBD1 (5 bases). V was clipped by 6 bases and J by 5 bases, with 13 bases between them. The CDR3 has 13 amino acids. The CDR3 nucleotides read TGTGCCAGCAGGACCTTCTCAGGGACTGAAGCTTTCTTT. Protein product: CASRTFSGTEAFF.

The rearrangement uses TRBV6-4 and TRBJ1-2; TRBD1 matches at 7 bases. The CDR3 is made up of 13 amino acids. V gave up 5 bases and J gave up 6 bases; unmatched junction bases: 6. CDR1 is MRHNA and CDR2 is SNTAGT in the germline V gene. In DNA, the CDR3 is TGTGCCAGCAGTAACCATGACAGGGATGGCTACACCTTC. Encoded protein: CASSNHDRDGYTF.

The chain couples TRBV6-1 to TRBJ1-1, with TRBD1 identical over 12 bases. The CDR3 sequence is 13 residues long. The trim removed 5 bases at V and 11 bases at J, leaving 6 bases unmatched. Germline V CDR1 and CDR2: MNHNS, SASEGT. The CDR3 coding sequence is TGTGCCAGCAGTCCGGGGACAGGGGGCTCCGCTTTCTTT. It encodes CASSPGTGGSAFF.

The chain couples TRBV7-9 to TRBJ1-2, with D perhaps matching TRBD1 (6 bases). This CDR3 has 14 residues. Trimming removed 5 bases from V and 2 bases from J, with 12 bases in between. Germline CDR1 and CDR2: SEHNR and FQNEAQ (reference sequence). The CDR3 sequence is CASSPQTGNYGYTF. The CDR3 nucleotides are TGTGCCAGCAGCCCCCAAACAGGGAACTATGGCTACACCTTC. The whole variable domain, remainder taken from reference TRBV7-9 and TRBJ1-2, is DTGVSQNPRHKITKRGQNVTFRCDPISEHNRLYWYRQTLGQGPEFLTYFQNEAQLEKSRLLSDRFSAERPKGSFSTLEIQRTEQGDSAMYLCASSPQTGNYGYTFGSGTRLTVV.

The chain uses TRBV2 and TRBJ2-1; D possibly corresponds to TRBD1 (5 bases). V was pared by 8 bases and J by 4 bases, with 12 bases between. The CDR3 length is 13 residues. Germline CDR1 and CDR2: SNHLY and FYNNEI. The CDR3 nucleotides are TGTGCCAGCTATGGGGCTTATTACAATGAGCAGTTCTTC. Translating it yields CASYGAYYNEQFF.

The chain combines TRBV5-5 with TRBJ1-1; 7 nucleotides agree with TRBD1. The CDR3 totals 16 residues. Trimming cost V 3 bases and J 1 base; bases outside gene matches: 9. Germline assignment: CDR1 SGHKS and CDR2 YYEKEE (reference sequence). The DNA for the CDR3 is TGTGCCAGCAGCTCCCTTCGGACAGGCGGGAACACTGAAGCTTTCTTT. Amino acid sequence: CASSSLRTGGNTEAFF.

The V call is TRBV7-3, the J call TRBJ1-2; no firm D call. The V end lost 1 base, the J end lost 3 bases, and 12 bases lay between the germline ends. The CDR3 totals 15 residues. From germline, CDR1 is SGHTA and CDR2 FQGTGA. The CDR3 reads CASSLIGFSHYGYTF. Written as DNA, the CDR3 is TGTGCCAGCAGCTTAATCGGGTTCAGCCACTATGGCTACACCTTC.

V usage is TRBV7-9 and J usage is TRBJ1-1; D gene uncertain. Trimming took 5 bases from V and 0 from J, leaving 19 bases between them. The CDR3 spans 17 residues. From germline, CDR1 is SEHNR and CDR2 FQNEAQ (reference sequence). Here the CDR3 reads CASSAPRRDGMNTEAFF. CDR3 in DNA: TGTGCCAGCAGCGCGCCACGGCGCGACGGCATGAACACTGAAGCTTTCTTT.

This clonotype was seen more than once but under ten times. The chain is built from TRBV29-1 and TRBJ2-7; D is undetermined. CDR1 SQVTM and CDR2 ANQGSEA come from the germline V gene. Trimming cost V 0 bases and J 7 bases, with 7 bases left between them. There are 11 residues in the CDR3. The CDR3 DNA reads TGCAGCGTTGAAGATATCGGGGAGCAGTACTTC. It encodes CSVEDIGEQYF.

CDR3 amino acids: CASRFGSGTYEQYF. CDR3 in DNA: TGCGCCAGCAGATTTGGGTCGGGGACCTACGAGCAGTACTTC. This chain connects TRBV5-1 to TRBJ2-7, with a tentative D call TRBD2 (5 bases). The CDR3 has 14 amino acids. V was trimmed by 5 bases and J by 2 bases, leaving 14 bases between them. Germline assignment: CDR1 SGHRS and CDR2 YFSETQ.

The V gene is TRBV3-1, the J gene TRBJ2-7, with TRBD2 identical over 9 bases. The CDR3 extends over 17 amino acids. CDR1 LGHDT and CDR2 YNNKEL come from the germline V gene (reference sequence). Trimming removed 3 bases from V and 7 bases from J; junction bases left unmatched: 16. CDR3 nucleotide sequence: TGTGCCAGCAGCCATTCCCGATTAAGCGGGAGGAAACAAGAGCAGTACTTC. As protein: CASSHSRLSGRKQEQYF.

This chain links TRBV6-1 with TRBJ2-1, with 11 bases lining up with TRBD2. V lost 4 bases to trimming and J lost 5 bases; unmatched junction nucleotides: 7. Germline CDR1 MNHNS, CDR2 SASEGT. There are 16 residues in the CDR3. The chain's CDR3 is CASSVDSGRAHNEQFF. CDR3 DNA: TGTGCCAGCAGTGTGGATAGCGGGAGGGCCCACAATGAGCAGTTCTTC.

The V and J genes are TRBV19 and TRBJ1-6; D is ambiguous. This CDR3 comprises 11 residues. The V end lost 8 bases, the J end lost 6 bases, and 5 bases lay between the germline ends. From germline, CDR1 is LNHDA and CDR2 SQIVND (reference sequence). CDR3 in amino acids: CASGPNSPLHF. In nucleotides, the CDR3 is TGTGCCAGTGGCCCTAATTCACCCCTCCACTTT.

The rearrangement joins TRBV12-5 to TRBJ2-1; D perhaps matches TRBD2 (7 bases). The ends were cut back, 5 bases at V and 0 bases at J, with 14 bases in the middle. The CDR3 has 16 amino acids. The germline V gene encodes CDR1 LGHNT and CDR2 FRNRAP. CDR3 in amino acids: CASGARRGASYNEQFF. CDR3 coding DNA: TGTGCTAGTGGTGCCCGACGGGGGGCCTCCTACAATGAGCAGTTCTTC.

This clonotype was seen once. This chain uses TRBV19 with TRBJ1-2; D is ambiguous. V was shortened by 7 bases and J by 4 bases, with 16 bases between the two germline ends. The germline CDR1 and CDR2 sequences are LNHDA and SQIVND (reference sequence). The CDR3 has 14 amino acids. CDR3 residues: CASNPGAAGYGYTF. In DNA, the CDR3 is TGTGCCAGTAACCCGGGCGCGGCGGGCTATGGCTACACCTTC.

This clonotype occurred once. This chain links TRBV24-1 with TRBJ2-1; 7 bases fit TRBD2. The V gene's germline CDR1 is KGHDR and CDR2 SFDVKD. The junction had 6 bases not matched to a gene; V was cut back by 2 bases and J by 6 bases. This CDR3 spans 15 amino acids. The CDR3 loop reads CATSDWGGDVNEQFF. The CDR3 DNA reads TGTGCCACCAGTGATTGGGGAGGGGACGTCAATGAGCAGTTCTTC.

The chain couples TRBV29-1 to TRBJ2-1; 7 bases are shared with TRBD2. V trimming: 6 bases; J trimming: 9 bases; junction bases outside the gene matches: 11. Germline CDR1 SQVTM, CDR2 ANQGSEA. CDR3 length: 13 residues. The CDR3 region is CSVQNGGGGEQFF. CDR3 bases: TGCAGCGTCCAAAACGGCGGGGGTGGTGAGCAGTTCTTC.

The rearrangement joins TRBV10-3 to TRBJ1-4; the D is unclear. CDR3 size: 16 residues. Germline CDR1 reads ENHRY; CDR2 reads SYGVKD. The V gene lost 3 bases and the J gene lost 3 bases, with 14 bases spanning the gap. The CDR3 sequence is CAISDSMRAANEKLFF. The CDR3 region has the DNA TGTGCCATCAGTGACTCTATGCGGGCCGCTAATGAAAAACTGTTTTTT.

The chain employs TRBV18 and TRBJ2-2; D possibly corresponds to TRBD1 (6 bases). The germline V gene encodes CDR1 KGHSH and CDR2 LQKENI. Trimming cost V 6 bases and J 3 bases, with 11 bases left between them. The CDR3 loop spans 14 amino acids. In DNA, the CDR3 is TGTGCCAGCTCCCTACAGGGAGACACCGGGGAGCTGTTTTTT. Translation gives CASSLQGDTGELFF.